This T cell receptor (beta chain) is drawn from a study of identical twins. General study points: Interpretation of the results relied on cross-sectional statistical analysis and not on following the same donors. In beta out-of-frame sequences, the excess sharing between twins was weaker.

Unique molecular identifiers were present on the cDNA, and a universal primer site came from template switching. TCRdb processed the 5' RACE reads anew with MiXCR; each CDR3 protein has one entry. The sample contains 280,000 or so distinct CDR3 sequences, 6.5% to 9.5% of which appear only once. Deletions cut 0 bases from V and 0 bases from J, with 5 bases between. The CDR3 is made up of 14 amino acids. The germline V gene encodes CDR1 MNHEY and CDR2 SVGAGI. This clonotype was detected many times. Its antigen is still unknown. The same sample was also used in a study of yellow fever vaccine responses in identical twins.

Sequenced: memory (CD45RO+) T cells sorted from blood. The receptor was derived from a woman younger than 30 in good health. The chain joins TRBV6-5 to TRBJ1-1; D not certain. The CDR3 DNA follows: TGTGCCAGCAGTTACTCGGAATTGAACACTGAAGCTTTCTTT. Protein: CASSYSELNTEAFF.